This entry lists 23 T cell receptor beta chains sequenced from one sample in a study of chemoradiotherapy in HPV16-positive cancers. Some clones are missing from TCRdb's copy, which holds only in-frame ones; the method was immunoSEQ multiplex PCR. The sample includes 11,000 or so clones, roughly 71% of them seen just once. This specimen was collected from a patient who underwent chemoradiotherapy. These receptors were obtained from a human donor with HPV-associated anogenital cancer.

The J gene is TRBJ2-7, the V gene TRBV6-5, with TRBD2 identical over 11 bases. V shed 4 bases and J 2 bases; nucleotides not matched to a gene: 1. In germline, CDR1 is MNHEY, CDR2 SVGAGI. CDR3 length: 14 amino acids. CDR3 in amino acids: CASSLGLAAYEQYF. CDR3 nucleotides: TGTGCCAGCAGTTTGGGACTAGCGGCCTACGAGCAGTACTTC.

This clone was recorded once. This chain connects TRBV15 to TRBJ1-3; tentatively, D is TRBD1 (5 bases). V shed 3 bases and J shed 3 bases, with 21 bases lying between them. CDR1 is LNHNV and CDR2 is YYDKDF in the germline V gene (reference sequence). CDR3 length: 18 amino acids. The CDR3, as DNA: TGTGCCACCAGCAGGGAACCCCTGGTGGGGGGTGGTGGAAACACCATATATTTT. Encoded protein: CATSREPLVGGGGNTIYF. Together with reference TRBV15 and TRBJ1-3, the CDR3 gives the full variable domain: DAMVIQNPRYQVTQFGKPVTLSCSQTLNHNVMYWYQQKSSQAPKLLFHYYDKDFNNEADTPDNFQSRRPNTSFCFLDIRSPGLGDTAMYLCATSREPLVGGGGNTIYFGEGSWLTVV.

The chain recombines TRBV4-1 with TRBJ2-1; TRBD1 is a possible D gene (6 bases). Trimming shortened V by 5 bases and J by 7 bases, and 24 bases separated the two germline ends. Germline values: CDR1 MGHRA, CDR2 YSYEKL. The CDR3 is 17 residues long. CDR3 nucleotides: TGCGCCAGCAGCAGAGGGGGTTTTCTCGCTTCGGCGAATGAGCAGTTCTTC. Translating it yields CASSRGGFLASANEQFF.

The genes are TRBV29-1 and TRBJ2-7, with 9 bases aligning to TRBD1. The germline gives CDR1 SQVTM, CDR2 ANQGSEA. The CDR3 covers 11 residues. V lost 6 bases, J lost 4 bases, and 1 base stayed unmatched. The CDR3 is CSVGTGYEQYF. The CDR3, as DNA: TGCAGCGTGGGGACAGGGTACGAGCAGTACTTC.

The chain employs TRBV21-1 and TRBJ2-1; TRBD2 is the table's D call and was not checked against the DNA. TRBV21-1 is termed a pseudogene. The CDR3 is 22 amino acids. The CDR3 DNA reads TGTGCCAGCAGCACCCAGGTCCGGGACGGCGGGACTAGCGGTTCCTTCTACAATGAGCAGTTCTTC. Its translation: CASSTQVRDGGTSGSFYNEQFF.

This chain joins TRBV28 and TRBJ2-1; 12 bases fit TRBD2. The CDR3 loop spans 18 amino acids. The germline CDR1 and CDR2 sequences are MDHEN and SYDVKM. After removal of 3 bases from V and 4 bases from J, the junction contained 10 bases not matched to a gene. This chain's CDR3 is CASSLPQGLAGAYNEQFF. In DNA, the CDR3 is TGTGCCAGCAGTTTGCCTCAGGGACTAGCGGGCGCGTACAATGAGCAGTTCTTC. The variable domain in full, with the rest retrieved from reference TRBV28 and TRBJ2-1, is DVKVTQSSRYLVKRTGEKVFLECVQDMDHENMFWYRQDPGLGLRLIYFSYDVKMKEKGDIPEGYSVSREKKERFSLILESASTNQTSMYLCASSLPQGLAGAYNEQFFGPGTRLTVL.

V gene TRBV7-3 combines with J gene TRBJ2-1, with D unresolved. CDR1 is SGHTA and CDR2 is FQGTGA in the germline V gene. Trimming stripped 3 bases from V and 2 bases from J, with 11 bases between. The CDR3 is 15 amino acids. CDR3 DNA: TGTGCCAGCAGCTTGTATGCGGATCCCTACAATGAGCAGTTCTTC. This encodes CASSLYADPYNEQFF.

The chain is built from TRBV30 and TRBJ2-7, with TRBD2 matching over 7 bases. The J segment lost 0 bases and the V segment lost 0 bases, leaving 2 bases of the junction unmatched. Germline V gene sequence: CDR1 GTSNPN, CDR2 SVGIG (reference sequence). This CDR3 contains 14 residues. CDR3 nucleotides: TGTGCCTGGAGTGTAGGCGGGGGCTCCTACGAGCAGTACTTC. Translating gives CAWSVGGGSYEQYF.

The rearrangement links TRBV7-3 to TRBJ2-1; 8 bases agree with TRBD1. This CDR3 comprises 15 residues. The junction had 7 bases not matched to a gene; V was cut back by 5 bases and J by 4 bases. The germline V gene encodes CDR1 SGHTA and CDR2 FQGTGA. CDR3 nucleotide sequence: TGTGCCAGCAGCCTGCAGGGGGCGGAGTACAATGAGCAGTTCTTC. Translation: CASSLQGAEYNEQFF.

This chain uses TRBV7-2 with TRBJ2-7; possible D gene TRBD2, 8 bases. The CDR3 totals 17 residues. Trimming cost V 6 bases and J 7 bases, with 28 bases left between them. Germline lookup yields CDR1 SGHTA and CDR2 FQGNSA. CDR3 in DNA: TGTGCCAGCAGTAACAGGGGTTTTAGCGGGACGCAGGGGGAGCAGTACTTC. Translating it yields CASSNRGFSGTQGEQYF.

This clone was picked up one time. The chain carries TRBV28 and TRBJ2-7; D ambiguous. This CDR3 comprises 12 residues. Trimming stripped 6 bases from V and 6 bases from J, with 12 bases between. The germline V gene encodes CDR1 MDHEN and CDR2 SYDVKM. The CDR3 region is CASSQSLGEQYF. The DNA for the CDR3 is TGTGCCAGCAGCCAAAGCTTGGGCGAGCAGTACTTC.

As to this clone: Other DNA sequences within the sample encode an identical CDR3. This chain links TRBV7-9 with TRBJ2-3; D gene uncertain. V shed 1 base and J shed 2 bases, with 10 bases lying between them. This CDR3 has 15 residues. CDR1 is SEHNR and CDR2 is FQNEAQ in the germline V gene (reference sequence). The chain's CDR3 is CASSLDGGTTDTQYF. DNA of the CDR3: TGTGCCAGCAGCTTAGATGGCGGAACCACAGATACGCAGTATTTT.

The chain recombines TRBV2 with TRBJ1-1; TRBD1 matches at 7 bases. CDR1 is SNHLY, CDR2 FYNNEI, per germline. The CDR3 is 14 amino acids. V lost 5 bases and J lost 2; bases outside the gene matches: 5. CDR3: CASSRDRQNTEAFF. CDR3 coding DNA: TGTGCCAGCAGTCGGGACAGACAAAACACTGAAGCTTTCTTT.

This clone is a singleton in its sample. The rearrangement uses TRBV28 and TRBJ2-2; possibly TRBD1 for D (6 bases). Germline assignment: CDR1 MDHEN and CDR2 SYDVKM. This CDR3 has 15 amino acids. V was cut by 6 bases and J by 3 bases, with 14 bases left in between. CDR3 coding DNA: TGTGCCAGCAGGCTGGACAGCCGATACACCGGGGAGCTGTTTTTT. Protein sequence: CASRLDSRYTGELFF.

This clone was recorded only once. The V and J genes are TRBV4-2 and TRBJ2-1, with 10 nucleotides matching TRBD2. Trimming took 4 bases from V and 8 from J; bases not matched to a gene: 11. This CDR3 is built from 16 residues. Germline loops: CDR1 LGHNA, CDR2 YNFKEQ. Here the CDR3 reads CASSPSTSGSVYEQFF. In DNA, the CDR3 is TGTGCCAGCAGCCCCTCGACTAGCGGGTCGGTGTATGAGCAGTTCTTC.

CDR3 amino acids: CASSSRGGTYNEQFF. CDR3 DNA: TGTGCCAGCAGCTCCCGGGGGGGGACCTACAATGAGCAGTTCTTC. The chain links TRBV11-1 to TRBJ2-1, with TRBD2 matching over 8 bases. With 4 bases clipped from V and 2 bases from J, the junction kept 4 bases outside the gene matches. Germline V gene data show CDR1 as SGHAT and CDR2 as FQDESV (reference sequence). This CDR3 comprises 15 residues.

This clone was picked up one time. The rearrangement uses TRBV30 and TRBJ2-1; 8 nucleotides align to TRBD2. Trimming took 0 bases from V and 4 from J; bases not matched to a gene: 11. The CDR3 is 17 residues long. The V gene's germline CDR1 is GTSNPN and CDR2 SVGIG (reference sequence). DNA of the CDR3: TGTGCCTGGAGTGTAGGTGGTGCGGGAGGTAGTTACAATGAGCAGTTCTTC. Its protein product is CAWSVGGAGGSYNEQFF.

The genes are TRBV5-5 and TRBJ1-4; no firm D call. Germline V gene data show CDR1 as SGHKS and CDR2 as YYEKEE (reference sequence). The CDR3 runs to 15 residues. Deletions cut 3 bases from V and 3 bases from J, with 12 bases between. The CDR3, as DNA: TGTGCCAGCAGCTCCGAAGTATTTGCTAATGAAAAACTGTTTTTT. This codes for CASSSEVFANEKLFF.

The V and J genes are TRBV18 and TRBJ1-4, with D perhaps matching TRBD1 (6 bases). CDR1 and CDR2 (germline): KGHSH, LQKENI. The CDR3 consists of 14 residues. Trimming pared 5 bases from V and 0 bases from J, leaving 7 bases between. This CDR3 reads CASSRQATNEKLFF. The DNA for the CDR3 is TGTGCCAGCTCAAGACAGGCAACTAATGAAAAACTGTTTTTT.

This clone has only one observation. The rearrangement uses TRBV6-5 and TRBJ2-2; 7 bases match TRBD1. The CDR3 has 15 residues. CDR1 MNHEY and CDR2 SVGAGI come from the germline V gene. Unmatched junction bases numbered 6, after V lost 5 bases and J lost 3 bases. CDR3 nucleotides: TGTGCCAGCAGTAACAGGGGTCGGGACACCGGGGAGCTGTTTTTT. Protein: CASSNRGRDTGELFF.

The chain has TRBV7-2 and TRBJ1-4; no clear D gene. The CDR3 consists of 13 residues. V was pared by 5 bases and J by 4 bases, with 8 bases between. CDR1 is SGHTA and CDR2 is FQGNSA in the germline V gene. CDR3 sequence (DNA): TGTGCCAGCAGCGGTGGGGTTAATGAAAAACTGTTTTTT. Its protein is CASSGGVNEKLFF.

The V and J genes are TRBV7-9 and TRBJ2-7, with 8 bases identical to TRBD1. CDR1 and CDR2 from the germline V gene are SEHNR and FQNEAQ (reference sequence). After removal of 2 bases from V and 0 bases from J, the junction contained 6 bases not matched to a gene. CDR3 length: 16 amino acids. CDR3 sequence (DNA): TGTGCCAGCAGCTTACCAGGGACAGGTGGCTCCTACGAGCAGTACTTC. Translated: CASSLPGTGGSYEQYF.

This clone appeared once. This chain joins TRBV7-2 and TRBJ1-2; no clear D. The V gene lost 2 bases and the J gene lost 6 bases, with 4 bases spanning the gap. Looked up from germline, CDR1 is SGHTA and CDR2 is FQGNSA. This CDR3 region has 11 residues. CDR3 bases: TGTGCCAGCAGCTTAAAGCATGGCTACACCTTC. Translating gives CASSLKHGYTF.